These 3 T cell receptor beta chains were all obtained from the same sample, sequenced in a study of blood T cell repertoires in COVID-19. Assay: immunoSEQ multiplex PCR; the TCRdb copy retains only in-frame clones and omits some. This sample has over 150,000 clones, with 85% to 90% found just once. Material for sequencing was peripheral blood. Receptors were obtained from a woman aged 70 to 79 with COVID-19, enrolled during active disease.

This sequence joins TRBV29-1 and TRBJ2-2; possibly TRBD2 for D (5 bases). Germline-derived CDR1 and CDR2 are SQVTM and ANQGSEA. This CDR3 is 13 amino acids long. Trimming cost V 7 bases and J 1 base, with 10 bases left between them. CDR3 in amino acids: CSALGRNTGELFF. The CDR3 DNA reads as TGCAGCGCCCTGGGGAGGAACACCGGGGAGCTGTTTTTT.

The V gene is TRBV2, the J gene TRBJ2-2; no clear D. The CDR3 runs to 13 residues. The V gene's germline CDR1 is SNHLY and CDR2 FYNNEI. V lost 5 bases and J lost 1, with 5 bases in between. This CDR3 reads CASSIGNTGELFF. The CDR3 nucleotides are TGTGCCAGCAGTATCGGGAACACCGGGGAGCTGTTTTTT.

The CDR3, as DNA: TGTGCCATCGCGAGGGGGTATAGCAATCAGCCCCAGCATTTT. This encodes CAIARGYSNQPQHF. The chain is built from TRBV6-5 and TRBJ1-5; maybe TRBD1 (6 bases). This CDR3 region has 14 residues. Trimming shortened V by 10 bases and J by 0 bases, and 13 bases separated the two germline ends. Germline assignment: CDR1 MNHEY and CDR2 SVGAGI.